This T cell receptor beta chain came from a study of T cell repertoires in cytomegalovirus infection (dated by TCRdb to about 2019). Background on the whole study: Alongside well-studied HLA-B-restricted epitopes, the peptide stimulations were aimed at recently identified HLA-C-restricted CMV epitopes, whose presentation resists viral immunomodulation. The HLA type of each donor mattered for the analysis, because public TCR beta signatures pointed to carriage of CMV infection along with the matching HLA type. What the authors observed across the whole study: The ex vivo response was dominated by HLA-C-restricted CMV-specific TCR beta clonotypes, which also provided the single most frequent clonotype in two of eight donors. In both this cohort and an independent cohort of some 370 donors, the cumulative frequency of public TCR beta family members distinguished carriers of CMV infection plus the relevant HLA type.

This clonotype was detected a few times. Its cognate antigen has yet to be identified. Base qualities were left out, and no much larger clone turns up one base away. The treatment or condition label of this sample denotes: in vitro stimulation with specific CMV peptide epitopes to enrich CMV-specific T cells. TCRdb shows the sequencer as Illumina HiSeq 1500. TCRdb trimmed public reads at Q25 via fastp, called clones via MiXCR and kept in-frame beta chains. Rows are unified per CDR3 protein, each entry keeping the most common DNA and genes. In this sample the table shows roughly 570,000 distinct CDR3 sequences, 40% of which occur a single time. Around 48% of the sample belongs to the ten largest clones. The germline V gene gives CDR1 as SGHTA and CDR2 as FQGNSA. V loses 1 base, J loses 12 bases, and the germline ends lie 10 bases apart. Its CDR3 holds 12 amino acids, cysteine through phenylalanine. CDR3 DNA only is kept here, 36 bases in frame from base 1.

This TCR derives from a human donor in good health (CMV status not recorded). Some clones in this sample may be carry-over from other donors' samples. The sample consisted of cultured PBMCs, taken from culture after CMV antigen stimulation. The rearranged segments are TRBV7-2 and TRBJ2-1, with TRBD1 tentatively as D gene (6 bases match). The DNA is TGTGCCAGCAGCTTAGGAGGCAGGGGGCAGTTCTTC. Its amino acids are CASSLGGRGQFF.